This T cell receptor beta chain was sequenced for a study of OX40 agonist ivuxolimab in advanced cancers. As regards this clone: Its antigen is not identified.

Findings and caveats of the study: Among the least clonally expanded were partial responders at 0.1-3.0 mg/kg.

This CDR3 region has 19 residues. Trimming took 3 bases from V and 4 from J, leaving 26 bases between them. Libraries were prepared by immunoSEQ multiplex PCR; TCRdb keeps only in-frame clonotypes and omits some of them. The top ten hold 2% to 2.5% of the sample, which has about 66,000 clones, less than 90% seen once. The source was CD4+ or CD8+ T cells sorted from blood, collected in a trial of the OX40 agonist ivuxolimab. This sequence was found in an adult with an advanced solid tumor such as melanoma, head and neck, liver or kidney cancer. The chain links TRBV23-1 to TRBJ2-3, with D unclear. TRBV23-1 is marked as an open reading frame, function uncertain. This chain's CDR3 is CASSHPTLFQSRVADTQYF. CDR3 DNA: TGCGCCAGCAGTCACCCCACACTTTTTCAATCAAGGGTCGCAGATACGCAGTATTTT.